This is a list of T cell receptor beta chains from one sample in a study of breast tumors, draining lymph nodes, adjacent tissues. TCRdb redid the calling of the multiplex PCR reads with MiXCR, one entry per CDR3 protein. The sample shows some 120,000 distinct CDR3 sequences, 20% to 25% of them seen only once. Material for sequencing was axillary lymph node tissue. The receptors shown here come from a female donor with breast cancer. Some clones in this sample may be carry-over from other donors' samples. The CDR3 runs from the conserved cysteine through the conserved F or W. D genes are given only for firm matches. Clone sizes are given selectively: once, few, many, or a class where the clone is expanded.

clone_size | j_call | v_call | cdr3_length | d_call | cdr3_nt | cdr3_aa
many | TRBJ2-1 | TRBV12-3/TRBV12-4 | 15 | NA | TGTGCCAGCAGCCTTGACAGAAGCTCCTACAATGAGCAGTTCTTC | CASSLDRSSYNEQFF
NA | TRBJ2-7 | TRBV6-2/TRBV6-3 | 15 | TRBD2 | TGTGCCAGCGGGGAGAGTAGCGGGAGCTCCTACGAGCAGTACTTC | CASGESSGSSYEQYF
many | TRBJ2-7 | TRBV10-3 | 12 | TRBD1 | TGTGCCTCTGAGGGGGCCCCCTACGAGCAGTACTTC | CASEGAPYEQYF
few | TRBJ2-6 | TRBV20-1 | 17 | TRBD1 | TGCAGTGCAGAACCGGGACAGGGCCTCTCTGGGGCCAACGTCCTGACTTTC | CSAEPGQGLSGANVLTF
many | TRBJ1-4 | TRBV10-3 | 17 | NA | TGTGCCATCAGTGAGTCGCGGCCTGGTTCAACTAATGAAAAACTGTTTTTT | CAISESRPGSTNEKLFF
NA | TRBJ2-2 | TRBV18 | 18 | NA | TGTGCCAGCTCACCACCGGGTGAGGGGGTCGAGGGCACCGGGGAGCTGTTTTTT | CASSPPGEGVEGTGELFF
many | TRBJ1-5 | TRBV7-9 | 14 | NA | TGTGCCAGCAGCTTCGACAGGAGGAATCAGCCCCAGCATTTT | CASSFDRRNQPQHF
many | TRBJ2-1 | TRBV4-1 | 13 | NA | TGCGCCAGCAGCCAAGATAGAAGGGATCGCGAGTTCTTC | CASSQDRRDREFF
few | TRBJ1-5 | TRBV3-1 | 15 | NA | TGTGCCAGCAGCCAAGGTCAGGGGCTAAATCAGCCCCAGCATTTT | CASSQGQGLNQPQHF
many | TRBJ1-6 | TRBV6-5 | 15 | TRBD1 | TGTGCCAGCAGTTACTCGGACAGGGCTGGGTTCACCCTCCACTTT | CASSYSDRAGFTLHF
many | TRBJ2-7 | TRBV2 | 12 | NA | TGTGCCAGCAATCCAGTTTCCTACGAGCAGTACTTC | CASNPVSYEQYF
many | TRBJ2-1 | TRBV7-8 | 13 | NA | TGTGCCAGCGCGCGGTACTCCTACAATGAGCAGTTCTTC | CASARYSYNEQFF
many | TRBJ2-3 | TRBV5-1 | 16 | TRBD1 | TGCGCCAGCAGCTTGAAATTGGACAGGGGAGGGGATACGCAGTATTTT | CASSLKLDRGGDTQYF
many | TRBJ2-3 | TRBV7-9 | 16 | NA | TGTGCCAGCAGAGGCTACTCTGGGCCCGGCGGAGATACGCAGTATTTT | CASRGYSGPGGDTQYF
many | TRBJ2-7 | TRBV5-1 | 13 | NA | TGCGCCAGCAGCTTGGGGGCGGGTCCCGAGCAGTACTTC | CASSLGAGPEQYF
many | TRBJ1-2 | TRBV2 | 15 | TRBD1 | TGTGCCAGCAGTCTTCCGGGACAGGGTAACTATGGCTACACCTTC | CASSLPGQGNYGYTF
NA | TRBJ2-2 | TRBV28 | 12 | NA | TGTGCCAGCAGCTACGCCGCCCGGGAGCTGTTTTTT | CASSYAARELFF
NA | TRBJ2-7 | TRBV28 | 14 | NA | TGTGCCAGCAGCTCCCCTGTCGATAGCTACGAGCAGTACTTC | CASSSPVDSYEQYF
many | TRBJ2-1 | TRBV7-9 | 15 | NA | TGTGCCAGCAGCTTAGATGTAGGCTCAATCAATGAGCAGTTCTTC | CASSLDVGSINEQFF
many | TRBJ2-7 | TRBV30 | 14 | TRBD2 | TGTGCCTGGAGTGTTACGGGACTAGGGGACGAGCAGTACTTC | CAWSVTGLGDEQYF
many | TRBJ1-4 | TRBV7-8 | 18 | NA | TGTGCCAGCAGCCGACCCAGGGCATCTCGGTATAGGGGTGAAAAACTGTTTTTT | CASSRPRASRYRGEKLFF
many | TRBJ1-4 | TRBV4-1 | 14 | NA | TGCGCCAGCAGCCAAGATGCCAGGAGTGAAAAACTGTTTTTT | CASSQDARSEKLFF
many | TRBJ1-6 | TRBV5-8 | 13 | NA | TGTGCCAGCAGCTTAGACAGCAATTCACCCCTCCACTTT | CASSLDSNSPLHF
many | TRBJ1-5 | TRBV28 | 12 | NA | TGTGCCAGCAGTTTATTGGATCAGCCCCAGCATTTT | CASSLLDQPQHF
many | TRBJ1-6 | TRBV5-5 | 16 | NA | TGTGCCAGCAGCTTGGTGACAGGCTCCTATAATTCACCCCTCCACTTT | CASSLVTGSYNSPLHF
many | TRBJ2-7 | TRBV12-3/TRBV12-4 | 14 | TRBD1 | TGTGCCAGCAGACGGACAGGTAGTACCTACGAGCAGTACTTC | CASRRTGSTYEQYF
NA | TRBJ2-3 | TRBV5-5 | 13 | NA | TGTGCCAACAGCTTGGCGGGCGGAGATACGCAGTATTTT | CANSLAGGDTQYF
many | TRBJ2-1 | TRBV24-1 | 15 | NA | TGTGCCACCAGGGAGGGGGGCAACTCCTACAATGAGCAGTTCTTC | CATREGGNSYNEQFF
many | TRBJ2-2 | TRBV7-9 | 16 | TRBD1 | TGTGCCAGCAGCTCCCGGACAGGGTCTTACACCGGGGAGCTGTTTTTT | CASSSRTGSYTGELFF
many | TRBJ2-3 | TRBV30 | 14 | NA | TGTGCCTGGAGTGTAACGGAGGAAGCAGATACGCAGTATTTT | CAWSVTEEADTQYF
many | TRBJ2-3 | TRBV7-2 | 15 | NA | TGTGCCAGCAGCGCCCGTCGGGTTAGCACAGATACGCAGTATTTT | CASSARRVSTDTQYF
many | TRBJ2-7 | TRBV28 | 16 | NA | TGTGCCAGCAGTTTTCATGGTTCTCTGGGGGACTACGAGCAGTACTTC | CASSFHGSLGDYEQYF
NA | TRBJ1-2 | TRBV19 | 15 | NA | TGTGCCGGTAGTCCCCGCATGACAGGACACTATGGCTACACCTTC | CAGSPRMTGHYGYTF
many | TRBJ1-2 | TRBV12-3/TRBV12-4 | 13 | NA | TGTGCCAGCACCCCGGGGGTAAGCTATGGCTACACCTTC | CASTPGVSYGYTF
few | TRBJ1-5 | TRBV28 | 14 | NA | TGTGCCAGCAGTCCATTCCAGGGAAATCAGCCCCAGCATTTT | CASSPFQGNQPQHF
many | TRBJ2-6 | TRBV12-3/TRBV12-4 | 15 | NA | TGTGCCAGCAGTTTACACGGGTCAGGGGCCAACGTCCTGACTTTC | CASSLHGSGANVLTF
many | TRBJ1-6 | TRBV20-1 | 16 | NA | TGCAGTGCTACCCCCTCGGGGAGGGATTTTCATTCACCCCTCCACTTT | CSATPSGRDFHSPLHF
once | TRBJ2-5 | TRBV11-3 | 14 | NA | TGTGCCAGCAGCTTAGGTCGCAGTCAAGAGGCCCAGTACTTC | CASSLGRSQEAQYF
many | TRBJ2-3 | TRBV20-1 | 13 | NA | TGCAGTGCTAGAGATTGGGGGCGAGATACGCAGTATTTT | CSARDWGRDTQYF
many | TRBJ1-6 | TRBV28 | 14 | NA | TGTGCCAGCAGTTTACCAGGGGTGGATTCACCCCTCCACTTT | CASSLPGVDSPLHF
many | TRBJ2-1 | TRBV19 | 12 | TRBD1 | TGTGCCAGTAGTATGGACAGGGGTGAGCAGTTCTTC | CASSMDRGEQFF
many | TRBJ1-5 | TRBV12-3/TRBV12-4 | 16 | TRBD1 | TGTGCCAGCAGCTCTAGGACAGGGGGAATCGGTCAGCCCCAGCATTTT | CASSSRTGGIGQPQHF
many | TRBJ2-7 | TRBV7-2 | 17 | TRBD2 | TGTGCCAGCAGCTTAGGGGGGAGGGTAGCGGGATATCACGAGCAGTACTTC | CASSLGGRVAGYHEQYF
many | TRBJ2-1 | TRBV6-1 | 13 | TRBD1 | TGTGCCAGCACGAGGTTGAACAGGGGGGAGCAGTTCTTC | CASTRLNRGEQFF
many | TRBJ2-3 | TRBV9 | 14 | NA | TGTGCCAGCAGCGTCTCAACTAGCACAGATACGCAGTATTTT | CASSVSTSTDTQYF
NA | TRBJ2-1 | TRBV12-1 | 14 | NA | TGTGCCAGCAACCCCGAGAGTGGGACCAATGAGCAGTTCTTC | CASNPESGTNEQFF